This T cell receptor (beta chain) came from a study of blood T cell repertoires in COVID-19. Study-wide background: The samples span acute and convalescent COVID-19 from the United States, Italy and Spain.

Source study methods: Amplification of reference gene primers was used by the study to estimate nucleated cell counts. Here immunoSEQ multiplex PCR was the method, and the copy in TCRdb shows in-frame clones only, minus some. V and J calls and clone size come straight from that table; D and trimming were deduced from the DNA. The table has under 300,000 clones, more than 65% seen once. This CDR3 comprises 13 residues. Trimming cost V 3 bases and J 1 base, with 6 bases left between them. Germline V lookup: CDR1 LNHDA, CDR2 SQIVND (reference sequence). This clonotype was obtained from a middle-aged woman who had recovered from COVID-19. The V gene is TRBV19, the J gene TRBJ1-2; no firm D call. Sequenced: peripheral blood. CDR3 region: CASSIRDNYGYTF. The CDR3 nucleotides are TGTGCCAGTAGTATCCGGGATAACTATGGCTACACCTTC.